There are a few counts of the clone carrying this TCR beta chain. The treatment is: randomized to nivolumab then ipilimumab (arm A) or the reverse (arm B). None of the patients previously received DNA-damaging chemotherapy. Live CD3+CD8+ CD19− CD56− cells were sorted from PBMCs. This entry belongs to a study of sequential checkpoint blockade in melanoma. Study information: Randomization was 1:1 between first-line nivolumab→ipilimumab and ipilimumab→nivolumab. After both sequences, patients received maintenance nivolumab.

Data came from immunoSEQ multiplex PCR; TCRdb stores just in-frame clones and leaves some out. The sample holds some 17,000 clones; about 70% are singletons and the top ten take approximately 35%. Trimming removed 2 bases at V and 0 bases at J, with 5 bases between. This CDR3 is built from 14 residues. Germline-derived CDR1 and CDR2 are SGHAT and FQNNGV. The sequence was obtained from a human donor with melanoma. Sequenced here: CD8+ T cells sorted from blood (inferred from file names), sampled from a patient given nivolumab and ipilimumab in sequence. The chain has TRBV11-2 and TRBJ2-1; D unclear. CDR3 coding DNA: TGTGCCAGCAGCTTATATAGCTCCTACAATGAGCAGTTCTTC. As protein: CASSLYSSYNEQFF. The full variable domain, its missing parts supplied by reference TRBV11-2 and TRBJ2-1, is EAGVAQSPRYKIIEKRQSVAFWCNPISGHATLYWYQQILGQGPKLLIQFQNNGVVDDSQLPKDRFSAERLKGVDSTLKIQPAKLEDSAVYLCASSLYSSYNEQFFGPGTRLTVL.